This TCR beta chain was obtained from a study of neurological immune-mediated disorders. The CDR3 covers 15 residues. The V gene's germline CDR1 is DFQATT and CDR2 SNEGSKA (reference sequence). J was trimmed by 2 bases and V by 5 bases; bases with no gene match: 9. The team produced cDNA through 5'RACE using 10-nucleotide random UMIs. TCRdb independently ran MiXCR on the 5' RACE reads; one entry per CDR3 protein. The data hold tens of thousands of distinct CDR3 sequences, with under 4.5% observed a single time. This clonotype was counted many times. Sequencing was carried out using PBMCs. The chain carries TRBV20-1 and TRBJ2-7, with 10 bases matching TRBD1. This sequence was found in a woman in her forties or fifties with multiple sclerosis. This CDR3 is CSALHDRGPPYEQYF. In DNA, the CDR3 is TGCAGTGCTCTCCACGACAGGGGGCCCCCCTACGAGCAGTACTTC.